These 10 T cell receptor beta chains came from one sample sequenced in a study of T-cell memory formation after mild COVID-19. TCRdb used MiXCR to reprocess the 5' RACE reads, holding one entry per CDR3 protein. The profile shows around 220,000 distinct CDR3 sequences, about 17% of them singletons. Sequences were obtained from PBMCs or a T cell subset sorted from them (not recorded which). The receptors were gathered from a man between 18 and 29 years old who had mild COVID-19 (a few samples of this study predate the infection). Cell type and time point are not known.

This clonotype has a handful of counts. The chain carries TRBV29-1 and TRBJ2-3, with no clear D. Germline CDR1 and CDR2: SQVTM and ANQGSEA. This CDR3 contains 14 residues. Deletions cut 4 bases from V and 5 bases from J, with 16 bases between. The CDR3 protein is CSVAPGAHGDTQYF. The DNA for the CDR3 is TGCAGCGTTGCCCCTGGCGCGCATGGAGATACGCAGTATTTT.

This clonotype was counted ten times or more. V is TRBV7-8 and J is TRBJ2-3; tentative D call: TRBD2 (6 bases). This CDR3 is built from 15 residues. Germline V gene lookup returns CDR1 SGHVS and CDR2 FQNEAQ. Trimming removed 4 bases from V and 5 bases from J, with 16 bases in between. The CDR3 DNA follows: TGTGCCAGCAGCTCGCAGGCGCTGGGGGGAGATACGCAGTATTTT. Amino acids: CASSSQALGGDTQYF.

In this sample, this clonotype turned up a few times. CDR3 protein: CASSPALRLVTDTQYF. The CDR3, as DNA: TGTGCCAGCAGCCCAGCCCTTAGACTAGTTACAGATACGCAGTATTTT. This sequence joins TRBV28 and TRBJ2-3; maybe TRBD2 (6 bases). The germline CDR1 and CDR2 sequences are MDHEN and SYDVKM. This CDR3 contains 16 residues. V was cut by 6 bases and J by 3 bases, with 19 bases left in between. Using reference TRBV28 and TRBJ2-3 for the parts outside the CDR3, the full variable domain is DVKVTQSSRYLVKRTGEKVFLECVQDMDHENMFWYRQDPGLGLRLIYFSYDVKMKEKGDIPEGYSVSREKKERFSLILESASTNQTSMYLCASSPALRLVTDTQYFGPGTRLTVL.

This clonotype appeared a few times. The CDR3 region has the DNA TGTGCCAGCCGGGACAGGGGGCCCTATGGCACAGATACGCAGTATTTT. It translates to CASRDRGPYGTDTQYF. This chain connects TRBV6-5 to TRBJ2-3, with 12 positions matching TRBD1. CDR3 length: 16 residues. Looked up from germline, CDR1 is MNHEY and CDR2 is SVGAGI. The V gene end was trimmed by 8 bases and the J gene end by 1 base; junction bases not matched to a gene: 7.

This clonotype was seen a handful of times. The V gene is TRBV30, the J gene TRBJ2-7; D perhaps matches TRBD2 (5 bases). Between the trimmed V and J ends, which lost 0 bases and 7 bases, there was a span of 7 bases. CDR1 is GTSNPN and CDR2 is SVGIG in the germline V gene (reference sequence). This CDR3 spans 11 amino acids. CDR3 in amino acids: CAWSVSGEQYF. The CDR3, as DNA: TGTGCCTGGAGTGTTTCGGGGGAGCAGTACTTC. The entire variable domain, with the rest obtained from reference TRBV30 and TRBJ2-7, is as follows: SQTIHQWPATLVQPVGSPLSLECTVEGTSNPNLYWYRQAAGRGLQLLFYSVGIGQISSEVPQNLSASRPQDRQFILSSKKLLLSDSGFYLCAWSVSGEQYFGPGTRLTVT.

The sample holds a few counts of this clonotype. V usage is TRBV20-1 and J usage is TRBJ1-2; TRBD1 aligns across 7 bases. With 3 bases clipped from V and 4 bases from J, the junction kept 8 bases outside the gene matches. The CDR3 consists of 14 residues. Germline CDR1 is DFQATT and CDR2 is SNEGSKA (reference sequence). This CDR3 reads CSASDQTGAYGYTF. CDR3 nucleotides: TGCAGTGCTAGCGATCAAACAGGGGCCTATGGCTACACCTTC.

The chain uses TRBV6-6 and TRBJ2-5; TRBD1 matches at 7 bases. The length of the CDR3 is 16 residues. CDR1 is MNHNY and CDR2 is SVGAGI in the germline V gene (reference sequence). Trimming removed 2 bases from V and 2 bases from J; junction bases left unmatched: 8. Here the CDR3 reads CASSYPTGSLQETQYF. The CDR3 coding sequence is TGTGCCAGCAGTTACCCGACAGGGAGTCTTCAAGAGACCCAGTACTTC.

Comment on this clonotype: Given a much more abundant clone one base away, this may be a read error. The J gene is TRBJ2-7, the V gene TRBV5-6; 8 bases map to TRBD1. V trimming: 1 base; J trimming: 4 bases; junction bases outside the gene matches: 4. The CDR3 is made up of 14 amino acids. CDR1 SGHDT and CDR2 YYEEEE come from the germline V gene. CDR3 residues: CASSLWTGMYEQYF. CDR3 DNA sequence: TGTGCCAGCAGCTTGTGGACAGGGATGTACGAGCAGTACTTC.

In this sample, this clonotype turned up many times. V gene TRBV7-9 combines with J gene TRBJ2-1, with a weak D call TRBD2 (6 bases). This CDR3 spans 14 amino acids. Per germline, CDR1 SEHNR and CDR2 FQNEAQ (reference sequence). V was trimmed by 1 base and J by 7 bases, leaving 11 bases between them. The CDR3 is CASSLVGGWNEQFF. The CDR3 DNA is TGTGCCAGCAGCTTAGTTGGAGGGTGGAATGAGCAGTTCTTC.

J is TRBJ2-3 and V is TRBV20-1; 9 nucleotides align to TRBD2. This CDR3 is built from 15 residues. With V trimmed by 0 bases and J by 5 bases, 6 bases remained unmatched. Germline lookup yields CDR1 DFQATT and CDR2 SNEGSKA (reference sequence). CDR3 amino acids: CSARDSGGRGDTQYF. In nucleotides, the CDR3 is TGCAGTGCTAGAGATAGCGGGGGCCGGGGAGATACGCAGTATTTT.